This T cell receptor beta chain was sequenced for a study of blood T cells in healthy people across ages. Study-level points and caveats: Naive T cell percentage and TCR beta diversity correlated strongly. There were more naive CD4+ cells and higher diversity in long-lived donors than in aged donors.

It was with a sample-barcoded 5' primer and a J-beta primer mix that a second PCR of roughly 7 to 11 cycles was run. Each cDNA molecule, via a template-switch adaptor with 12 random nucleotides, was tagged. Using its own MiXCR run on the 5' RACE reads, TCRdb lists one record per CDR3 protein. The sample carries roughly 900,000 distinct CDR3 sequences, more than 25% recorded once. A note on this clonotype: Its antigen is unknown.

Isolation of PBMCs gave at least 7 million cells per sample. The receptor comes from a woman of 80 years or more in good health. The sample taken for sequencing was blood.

The CDR3 DNA reads as TGTGCCAGCAGTTTGCAACAGGGGGCGCGGTATGGCTACACCTTC. Its protein product is CASSLQQGARYGYTF. V gene TRBV27 combines with J gene TRBJ1-2, with 9 bases identical to TRBD1. The germline gives CDR1 MNHEY, CDR2 SMNVEV (reference sequence). This CDR3 is 15 amino acids long. With V trimmed by 3 bases and J by 5 bases, 7 bases remained unmatched.